This T cell receptor (beta chain) comes out of a study of T cell responses to AZD1222 COVID-19 vaccine. The V segment lost 10 bases and the J segment 7 bases; nucleotides outside the gene matches: 7. There are 13 residues in the CDR3. From germline, CDR1 is ENHRY and CDR2 SYGVKD. This clone showed up just once. Its antigen remains unknown. Assay: immunoSEQ multiplex PCR; the TCRdb copy retains only in-frame clones and omits some. Seen here are about 100,000 clones, about 90% observed once, and the top ten hold 1.5% to 2%. General study results and limits: CD4 TCRs associated with vaccination spanned spike, dominating at 160-218 and 743-854. White British ancestry dominated among donors, who included more females, and clonal diversity was possibly underestimated. There were repertoire samples only from the period after the peak T cell response. Baseline antibody screening turned up just six seropositive AZD1222 recipients.

V and J are TRBV10-3 and TRBJ2-2, with 9 bases aligning to TRBD1. Sequencing used peripheral blood, obtained on day 0 of AZD1222 vaccination. This TCR was recovered from an adult in good health. The CDR3 DNA reads as TGTGCCACAACCCAGGACAGGGGCGGGGAGCTGTTTTTT. It is translated as CATTQDRGGELFF.